The present T cell receptor (beta chain) was sequenced within a study of blood T cell repertoires in COVID-19. This clone came up a few times. The ends were cut back, 4 bases at V and 0 bases at J, with 10 bases in the middle. The length of the CDR3 is 14 residues. Germline loops: CDR1 SGHDN, CDR2 FVKESK. Sequenced by immunoSEQ multiplex PCR; TCRdb stores in-frame clones only, minus some. Of 35,000 to 45,000 clones listed, around 78% are singletons. The material sequenced was peripheral blood. The clonotype originates from a man aged 55 to 70 with acute or convalescent COVID-19. The rearrangement joins TRBV14 to TRBJ2-7, with D maybe TRBD1 (6 bases). CDR3 protein: CASSLRDTSYEQYF. In nucleotides, the CDR3 is TGTGCCAGCAGCCTTCGGGACACCTCCTACGAGCAGTACTTC.